The 7 T cell receptor beta chains below come from one sample, sequenced in a study of cytomegalovirus exposure and HLA in healthy donors. Amplification used 60 Vbeta primers and 13 Jbeta primers. Some clones are missing from TCRdb's copy, which holds only in-frame ones; the method was immunoSEQ multiplex PCR. The sample contains some 140,000 clones, approximately 74% of which appear only once. Input material: PBMCs. All receptors derive from a man between 18 and 35 years old in good health and CMV-seropositive.

In its sample, this clone was seen a few times. This chain connects TRBV4-3 to TRBJ1-4, with a weak D call TRBD1 (5 bases). V was cut by 0 bases and J by 7 bases, with 18 bases left in between. Germline lookup yields CDR1 LGHNA and CDR2 YSLEER. CDR3 length: 17 amino acids. CDR3 DNA sequence: TGCGCCAGCAGCCAAGATACGCCGGACACGTTAGGTGAAAAACTGTTTTTT. Amino acid sequence: CASSQDTPDTLGEKLFF.

V is TRBV6-5 and J is TRBJ2-2, with a possible D match to TRBD2 (5 bases). Germline V gene lookup returns CDR1 MNHEY and CDR2 SVGAGI. The CDR3 totals 15 residues. Deletions cut 7 bases from V and 7 bases from J, with 19 bases between. The CDR3 loop is CASTKELGVDGELFF. CDR3 DNA sequence: TGTGCCAGCACCAAAGAACTCGGGGTCGACGGGGAGCTGTTTTTT.

CDR3 amino acids: CASSSGGARNEQFF. Written as DNA, the CDR3 is TGTGCCAGCAGCTCCGGGGGTGCAAGAAATGAGCAGTTCTTC. The chain combines TRBV7-2 with TRBJ2-1; D is perhaps TRBD2 (6 bases). The CDR3 runs to 14 residues. V lost 4 bases, J lost 7 bases, and 14 bases lay in between. CDR1 and CDR2 from the germline V gene are SGHTA and FQGNSA.

A note on this clone: One end of the junction is discordant with germline, which a read error may explain. Additional DNA sequences in this sample encode the identical CDR3. The chain joins TRBV15 to TRBJ2-1; D remains unclear. In germline, CDR1 is LNHNV, CDR2 YYDKDF (reference sequence). The CDR3 is 16 amino acids. The CDR3 here is CATSRDFVTAYNEQFF. The CDR3 nucleotides are TGTGCCACCAGTAGAGATTTCGTAACAGCCTACAATGAGCAGTTCTTC. Variable domain in full (rest from reference TRBV15 and TRBJ2-1): DAMVIQNPRYQVTQFGKPVTLSCSQTLNHNVMYWYQQKSSQAPKLLFHYYDKDFNNEADTPDNFQSRRPNTSFCFLDIRSPGLGDTAMYLCATSRDFVTAYNEQFFGPGTRLTVL.

This chain uses TRBV28 with TRBJ1-1; D remains unclear. Germline V gene sequence: CDR1 MDHEN, CDR2 SYDVKM. V was clipped by 8 bases and J by 1 base, with 5 bases between them. This CDR3 is built from 11 residues. CDR3 in DNA: TGTGCCAGCCGGGGGAACACTGAAGCTTTCTTT. Amino acids: CASRGNTEAFF.

The chain uses TRBV15 and TRBJ1-2; D is ambiguous. The CDR3 totals 15 residues. Germline V gives CDR1 LNHNV, CDR2 YYDKDF (reference sequence). Trimming left V 0 bases short and J 4 bases short, with 12 bases between. The CDR3 DNA sequence: TGTGCCACCAGCAGAGAGCGACAATCTTTCTATGGCTACACCTTC. Protein sequence: CATSRERQSFYGYTF.

The CDR3, as DNA: TGCAGCGTAGCAGGGGTCGGGGACGGGTCACCCCTCCACTTT. Its protein product is CSVAGVGDGSPLHF. The genes are TRBV29-1 and TRBJ1-6, with D perhaps matching TRBD1 (6 bases). Germline CDR1 is SQVTM and CDR2 is ANQGSEA. Between the trimmed V and J ends, which lost 6 bases and 10 bases, there was a span of 19 bases. The CDR3 totals 14 residues.